Shown below are 18 T cell receptor beta chains from a single sample sequenced in a study of cytomegalovirus exposure and HLA in healthy donors (dated by TCRdb to between 2016 and 2019). Receptors were amplified or captured by the immunoSEQ multiplex PCR assay. TCRdb's version of the immuneACCESS table is confined to in-frame rearrangements and falls short of the full clone set. An unresolved V gene accounts for under half of the shortfall where checked; the remainder is of unknown origin. The table for this sample lists 100,000 to 150,000 clones; 75% to 90% of them were counted only once. Around 1.2% of the sample rests with the top ten. The sample was PBMCs. The receptors come from a woman aged 18-29 years in good health and CMV-seronegative.

This chain joins TRBV19 and TRBJ2-7, with TRBD2 identical over 10 bases. Germline CDR1 and CDR2: LNHDA and SQIVND (reference sequence). This CDR3 contains 15 residues. Trimming removed 5 bases from V and 4 bases from J; junction bases left unmatched: 8. CDR3 amino acids: CASSAAGGPEYEQYF. CDR3 in DNA: TGTGCCAGTAGTGCAGCGGGAGGGCCGGAATACGAGCAGTACTTC. Together with reference TRBV19 and TRBJ2-7, the CDR3 gives the full variable domain: DGGITQSPKYLFRKEGQNVTLSCEQNLNHDAMYWYRQDPGQGLRLIYYSQIVNDFQKGDIAEGYSVSREKKESFPLTVTSAQKNPTAFYLCASSAAGGPEYEQYFGPGTRLTVT.

This clone was seen once. This chain connects TRBV5-6 to TRBJ1-1, with TRBD1 as a possible D gene (5 bases). Germline CDR1 SGHDT, CDR2 YYEEEE. V lost 0 bases to trimming and J lost 8 bases, with 11 bases between them. CDR3 length: 13 residues. The CDR3 nucleotides are TGTGCCAGCAGCTTGGGACCTGACAGCGAAGCTTTCTTT. It encodes CASSLGPDSEAFF.

This rearrangement joins TRBV25-1 to TRBJ2-7; 7 nucleotides align to TRBD2. Per germline, CDR1 MGHDK and CDR2 SYGVNS. The V segment lost 6 bases and the J segment 5 bases; nucleotides outside the gene matches: 10. CDR3 length: 14 amino acids. The CDR3, as DNA: TGTGCCAGCAGGGGAGGGGCGACGGCTAACGAGCAGTACTTC. It encodes CASRGGATANEQYF.

V and J are TRBV21-1 and TRBJ1-2; the table calls TRBD1, which could not be checked here. TRBV21-1 is marked as a pseudogene. This CDR3 has 15 residues. The CDR3 here is CASSNRDSANYGYTF. CDR3 DNA: TGTGCCAGCAGCAATAGGGACAGTGCTAACTATGGCTACACCTTC.

This chain joins TRBV6-5 and TRBJ1-5; D perhaps matches TRBD1 (6 bases). CDR1 MNHEY and CDR2 SVGAGI come from the germline V gene. V was cut by 6 bases and J by 0 bases, with 12 bases left in between. The CDR3 is 15 amino acids. The CDR3 loop reads CASRQTGDSNQPQHF. The DNA for the CDR3 is TGTGCCAGCAGACAGACAGGCGATAGCAATCAGCCCCAGCATTTT.

V gene TRBV29-1 combines with J gene TRBJ1-3; D might be TRBD1 (6 bases). From germline, CDR1 is SQVTM and CDR2 ANQGSEA. The CDR3 extends over 14 amino acids. V dropped 4 bases and J dropped 0 bases, with 10 bases sitting between them. The CDR3, as DNA: TGCAGCGTTGGCAAGACAGGCTCTGGAAACACCATATATTTT. Encoded protein: CSVGKTGSGNTIYF.

The genes are TRBV19 and TRBJ2-7, with D perhaps TRBD1 (6 bases). V lost 5 bases to trimming and J lost 3 bases, with 11 bases between them. CDR1 is LNHDA and CDR2 is SQIVND in the germline V gene (reference sequence). The length of the CDR3 is 13 residues. This CDR3 reads CASSPPGDYEQYF. In nucleotides, the CDR3 is TGTGCCAGTAGTCCTCCAGGGGACTACGAGCAGTACTTC. The full variable domain, with the rest looked up from reference TRBV19 and TRBJ2-7, is DGGITQSPKYLFRKEGQNVTLSCEQNLNHDAMYWYRQDPGQGLRLIYYSQIVNDFQKGDIAEGYSVSREKKESFPLTVTSAQKNPTAFYLCASSPPGDYEQYFGPGTRLTVT.

The chain employs TRBV7-9 and TRBJ2-7; D is ambiguous. The V gene lost 0 bases and the J gene lost 3 bases, with 3 bases spanning the gap. Germline loops: CDR1 SEHNR, CDR2 FQNEAQ (reference sequence). The CDR3 has 12 amino acids. This CDR3 reads CASSLADYEQYV. The CDR3 DNA reads as TGTGCCAGCAGCTTAGCGGACTACGAGCAGTACGTC.

The genes are TRBV19 and TRBJ2-7, with D possibly TRBD1 on 6 matching bases. CDR3 length: 14 amino acids. The germline V and J ends were trimmed by 2 bases and 0 bases, with 8 bases remaining between them. Germline loops: CDR1 LNHDA, CDR2 SQIVND (reference sequence). In DNA form, the CDR3 reads TGTGCCAGTAGTATATACAGGGACTCCTACGAGCAGTACTTC. As protein: CASSIYRDSYEQYF.

This chain uses TRBV9 with TRBJ2-7; D perhaps matches TRBD2 (5 bases). The CDR3 extends over 16 amino acids. V shed 0 bases and J shed 2 bases, with 15 bases lying between them. Germline CDR1 and CDR2: SGDLS and YYNGEE. In nucleotides, the CDR3 is TGTGCCAGCAGCGTAGTAGAGGCGAGGGAACCCTACGAGCAGTACTTC. This gives the protein CASSVVEAREPYEQYF. Based on the CDR3 plus reference TRBV9 and TRBJ2-7, the full variable domain is DSGVTQTPKHLITATGQRVTLRCSPRSGDLSVYWYQQSLDQGLQFLIQYYNGEERAKGNILERFSAQQFPDLHSELNLSSLELGDSALYFCASSVVEAREPYEQYFGPGTRLTVT.

The CDR3, as DNA: TGTGCCAGCCGTGGGGGAGGCACTGAAGCTTTCTTT. As protein: CASRGGGTEAFF. The rearrangement joins TRBV11-3 to TRBJ1-1; tentative D call: TRBD1 (5 bases). Trimming shortened V by 8 bases and J by 4 bases, and 11 bases separated the two germline ends. The CDR3 totals 12 residues. Germline-derived CDR1 and CDR2 are SGHNT and YENEEA. Using reference TRBV11-3 and TRBJ1-1 for the parts outside the CDR3, the full variable domain is EAGVVQSPRYKIIEKKQPVAFWCNPISGHNTLYWYLQNLGQGPELLIRYENEEAVDDSQLPKDRFSAERLKGVDSTLKIQPAELGDSAVYLCASRGGGTEAFFGQGTRLTVV.

This clone has just a few counts. This chain connects TRBV30 to TRBJ1-6; D not certain. This CDR3 has 15 residues. Between the trimmed V and J ends, which lost 7 bases and 0 bases, there was a span of 13 bases. Germline-derived CDR1 and CDR2 are GTSNPN and SVGIG (reference sequence). CDR3 residues: CASSSGSSYNSPLHF. CDR3 in DNA: TGTGCCTCGAGCAGCGGCAGCTCCTATAATTCACCCCTCCACTTT.

This chain uses TRBV4-3 with TRBJ2-3; D is possibly TRBD2 (6 bases). With 0 bases removed from V and 0 bases from J, the gap between germline ends came to 10 bases. Germline CDR1 LGHNA, CDR2 YSLEER. This CDR3 comprises 16 residues. The CDR3 loop is CASSQDLTRSTDTQYF. The CDR3 DNA is TGCGCCAGCAGCCAAGATCTGACTAGGAGCACAGATACGCAGTATTTT.

The V and J genes are TRBV14 and TRBJ2-5, with 9 bases matching TRBD1. The V gene's germline CDR1 is SGHDN and CDR2 FVKESK. CDR3 length: 15 residues. J gave up 3 bases and V 4 bases, and 6 bases lay outside the gene matches. The CDR3 spells CASSPLGQGKETQYF. Written as DNA, the CDR3 is TGTGCCAGCAGCCCGCTAGGACAGGGGAAAGAGACCCAGTACTTC.

The V gene is TRBV6-1, the J gene TRBJ2-7; D perhaps matches TRBD2 (6 bases). The CDR3 totals 15 residues. Trimming pared 0 bases from V and 3 bases from J, leaving 12 bases between. CDR1 MNHNS and CDR2 SASEGT come from the germline V gene. The CDR3 nucleotides read TGTGCCAGCAGTGAAGCTGGAGGGGCCCACTACGAGCAGTACTTC. Amino acid sequence: CASSEAGGAHYEQYF.

The genes are TRBV6-5 and TRBJ1-4; TRBD1 is a possible D gene (6 bases). The CDR3 runs 15 residues. V was cut by 6 bases and J by 4 bases, with 15 bases left in between. Germline lookup yields CDR1 MNHEY and CDR2 SVGAGI. CDR3 sequence reads: CASSSGQWGNEKLFF. As DNA, the CDR3 is TGTGCCAGCAGCAGCGGACAGTGGGGTAATGAAAAACTGTTTTTT.

The chain joins TRBV7-9 to TRBJ2-3, with 9 bases lining up with TRBD2. Germline CDR1 and CDR2: SEHNR and FQNEAQ (reference sequence). V shed 5 bases, J shed 2 bases, and the junction held 8 bases outside the gene matches. The CDR3 length is 16 residues. The CDR3 region is CASSLGASGTTDTQYF. CDR3 coding DNA: TGTGCCAGCAGCCTGGGAGCTAGCGGGACCACAGATACGCAGTATTTT.

This clone was found a few times. V and J are TRBV2 and TRBJ1-6, with TRBD1 matching over 8 bases. Germline V gives CDR1 SNHLY, CDR2 FYNNEI. The CDR3 length is 14 residues. V lost 4 bases and J lost 10; bases outside the gene matches: 6. This chain's CDR3 is CASSVQGAESPLHF. The CDR3, as DNA: TGTGCCAGCAGTGTTCAGGGGGCAGAATCACCCCTCCACTTT.